The rows below give T cell receptor beta chains drawn from one sample of a study of a mutant IDH1 vaccine in newly diagnosed glioma. Their recognized antigens are unknown. Libraries were prepared by immunoSEQ multiplex PCR; TCRdb keeps only in-frame clonotypes and omits some of them. Among some 30,000 clones listed, nearly 90% were seen once. This material consisted of PBMCs, taken from a glioma patient whose treatment included an IDH1 peptide vaccine. Receptor source: a man aged 18 to 29 with glioma. CDR3s include the opening cysteine and the closing phenylalanine or tryptophan. The order of the fields is J gene, D gene, clone size, V gene, CDR3 protein, CDR3 DNA. D genes are given only for firm matches. Clone size is not always given. Where it is, it says once, few, many or a class for expanded clones.

J gene: TRBJ2-7; D gene: .; clone size: .; V gene: TRBV19; CDR3 protein: CASSTRQASYEQYF; CDR3 DNA: TGTGCCAGTAGTACGAGACAGGCCTCCTACGAGCAGTACTTC
J gene: TRBJ1-2; D gene: .; clone size: .; V gene: TRBV7-9; CDR3 protein: CASSLATGGYTF; CDR3 DNA: TGTGCCAGCAGCTTAGCCACGGGTGGCTACACCTTC
J gene: TRBJ1-1; D gene: .; clone size: .; V gene: TRBV7-9; CDR3 protein: CASSSLGYTEAFF; CDR3 DNA: TGTGCCAGCAGCTCCCTTGGATACACTGAAGCTTTCTTT
J gene: TRBJ1-1; D gene: .; clone size: .; V gene: TRBV18; CDR3 protein: CASSPLGVTPGMNTEAFF; CDR3 DNA: TGTGCCAGCTCACCATTGGGGGTCACCCCGGGGATGAACACTGAAGCTTTCTTT
J gene: TRBJ1-2; D gene: .; clone size: .; V gene: TRBV7-2; CDR3 protein: CASSLAGAGNYGYTF; CDR3 DNA: TGTGCCAGCAGCTTAGCGGGTGCAGGGAACTATGGCTACACCTTC
J gene: TRBJ1-2; D gene: TRBD1; clone size: .; V gene: TRBV29-1; CDR3 protein: CSVEAGGLGYTF; CDR3 DNA: TGCAGCGTTGAGGCAGGGGGTCTCGGCTACACCTTC
J gene: TRBJ1-2; D gene: TRBD1; clone size: .; V gene: TRBV4-1; CDR3 protein: CASNRGQGKDYGYTF; CDR3 DNA: TGCGCCAGCAACCGAGGACAGGGAAAGGACTATGGCTACACCTTC
J gene: TRBJ1-4; D gene: .; clone size: .; V gene: TRBV7-2; CDR3 protein: CASSRGRLNEKLFF; CDR3 DNA: TGTGCCAGCAGTCGGGGCCGGTTGAATGAAAAACTGTTTTTT
J gene: TRBJ1-5; D gene: .; clone size: .; V gene: TRBV4-2; CDR3 protein: CASSQDWQSNQPQHF; CDR3 DNA: TGTGCCAGCAGCCAAGATTGGCAGAGCAATCAGCCCCAGCATTTT
J gene: TRBJ2-2; D gene: .; clone size: .; V gene: TRBV29-1; CDR3 protein: CSVQGIGELFF; CDR3 DNA: TGCAGCGTACAGGGTATCGGGGAGCTGTTTTTT
J gene: TRBJ1-1; D gene: .; clone size: once; V gene: TRBV14; CDR3 protein: CASSHTQGGKAFF; CDR3 DNA: TGTGCCAGCAGCCATACGCAGGGAGGAAAAGCTTTCTTT
J gene: TRBJ2-7; D gene: TRBD2; clone size: .; V gene: TRBV5-1; CDR3 protein: CASSWLAGGEQYF; CDR3 DNA: TGCGCCAGCAGCTGGCTAGCGGGAGGCGAGCAGTACTTC
J gene: TRBJ1-1; D gene: .; clone size: .; V gene: TRBV10-3; CDR3 protein: CAIRASSSEAFF; CDR3 DNA: TGTGCCATCAGGGCTAGTTCGTCTGAAGCTTTCTTT
J gene: TRBJ1-5; D gene: TRBD1; clone size: .; V gene: TRBV27; CDR3 protein: CASSFGQGGQPQHF; CDR3 DNA: TGTGCCAGCAGTTTTGGACAGGGTGGTCAGCCCCAGCATTTT
J gene: TRBJ2-7; D gene: .; clone size: .; V gene: TRBV27; CDR3 protein: CASRSPMVRYF; CDR3 DNA: TGTGCCAGCAGATCCCCTATGGTTCGGTACTTC
J gene: TRBJ2-3; D gene: .; clone size: .; V gene: TRBV5-1; CDR3 protein: CASSYSLVLYTDTQYF; CDR3 DNA: TGCGCCAGCAGTTACTCCCTGGTTTTATACACAGATACGCAGTATTTT
J gene: TRBJ2-7; D gene: TRBD2; clone size: .; V gene: TRBV4-2; CDR3 protein: CASSPGLAEGTHYEQYF; CDR3 DNA: TGTGCCAGCAGCCCGGGACTAGCGGAGGGGACCCACTACGAGCAGTACTTC
J gene: TRBJ1-2; D gene: .; clone size: .; V gene: TRBV18; CDR3 protein: CASSPARAGDGYTF; CDR3 DNA: TGTGCCAGCTCACCGGCCAGGGCGGGAGATGGCTACACCTTC
J gene: TRBJ1-1; D gene: .; clone size: .; V gene: TRBV5-6; CDR3 protein: CASSLGGGPGAFF; CDR3 DNA: TGTGCCAGCAGCTTAGGGGGAGGGCCTGGGGCTTTCTTT
J gene: TRBJ1-5; D gene: .; clone size: .; V gene: TRBV7-9; CDR3 protein: CASSLGDRAQPQHF; CDR3 DNA: TGTGCCAGCAGCTTAGGGGACCGGGCTCAGCCCCAGCATTTT
J gene: TRBJ2-7; D gene: .; clone size: .; V gene: TRBV4-1; CDR3 protein: CASSQDWGSRYEQYF; CDR3 DNA: TGCGCCAGCAGCCAAGATTGGGGGAGTCGCTACGAGCAGTACTTC
J gene: TRBJ1-1; D gene: TRBD1; clone size: .; V gene: TRBV19; CDR3 protein: CASRHRGRRTEAFF; CDR3 DNA: TGTGCCAGTAGACATAGGGGGCGCCGGACTGAAGCTTTCTTT
J gene: TRBJ1-5; D gene: .; clone size: .; V gene: TRBV19; CDR3 protein: CASSSHRGNQPQHF; CDR3 DNA: TGTGCCAGTAGTTCACACAGGGGCAATCAGCCCCAGCATTTT
J gene: TRBJ2-3; D gene: .; clone size: .; V gene: TRBV29-1; CDR3 protein: CSGVPETLPDTQYF; CDR3 DNA: TGCAGTGGTGTTCCCGAGACCCTGCCAGATACGCAGTATTTT
J gene: TRBJ2-6; D gene: .; clone size: .; V gene: TRBV7-6; CDR3 protein: CASSPRDGIAGANVLTF; CDR3 DNA: TGTGCCAGCAGCCCCCGGGACGGGATCGCTGGGGCCAACGTCCTGACTTTC
J gene: TRBJ2-5; D gene: .; clone size: .; V gene: TRBV30; CDR3 protein: CAWSGQETQYF; CDR3 DNA: TGTGCCTGGAGCGGCCAAGAGACCCAGTACTTC
J gene: TRBJ1-4; D gene: .; clone size: few; V gene: TRBV28; CDR3 protein: CASTPSRFRNEKLFF; CDR3 DNA: TGTGCCAGCACCCCATCCCGATTTCGTAATGAAAAACTGTTTTTT
J gene: TRBJ1-1; D gene: .; clone size: .; V gene: TRBV10-3; CDR3 protein: CAISEVRGGNTEAFF; CDR3 DNA: TGTGCCATCAGTGAAGTAAGGGGGGGGAACACTGAAGCTTTCTTT
J gene: TRBJ2-1; D gene: TRBD2; clone size: .; V gene: TRBV7-2; CDR3 protein: CASSRLAGGSVEQFF; CDR3 DNA: TGTGCCAGCAGCCGACTAGCGGGAGGGTCGGTTGAGCAGTTCTTC
J gene: TRBJ1-1; D gene: .; clone size: .; V gene: TRBV4-2; CDR3 protein: CASSQDSGGWAEAFF; CDR3 DNA: TGTGCCAGCAGCCAAGATTCTGGGGGGTGGGCTGAAGCTTTCTTT
J gene: TRBJ1-6; D gene: .; clone size: .; V gene: TRBV2; CDR3 protein: CASRAQGTESSPLHF; CDR3 DNA: TGTGCCAGCAGAGCTCAGGGGACGGAGAGTTCACCCCTCCACTTT
J gene: TRBJ2-3; D gene: TRBD2; clone size: .; V gene: TRBV7-9; CDR3 protein: CASSLGLVEDTQYF; CDR3 DNA: TGTGCCAGCAGCCTGGGACTAGTCGAAGATACGCAGTATTTT
J gene: TRBJ2-3; D gene: .; clone size: .; V gene: TRBV5-4; CDR3 protein: CASSGRDTGQYF; CDR3 DNA: TGTGCCAGCAGCGGGAGGGACACTGGGCAGTATTTT
J gene: TRBJ2-3; D gene: .; clone size: .; V gene: TRBV30; CDR3 protein: CAWSSREYSGSTDTQYF; CDR3 DNA: TGTGCCTGGAGTTCCAGGGAGTATTCCGGTAGCACAGATACGCAGTATTTT
J gene: TRBJ1-5; D gene: .; clone size: once; V gene: TRBV6-1; CDR3 protein: CASSEPLQGHSNQPQHF; CDR3 DNA: TGTGCCAGCAGTGAACCCCTCCAGGGACATAGCAATCAGCCCCAGCATTTT
J gene: TRBJ1-4; D gene: .; clone size: .; V gene: TRBV7-2; CDR3 protein: CASSFGPGEKLFF; CDR3 DNA: .
J gene: TRBJ1-1; D gene: TRBD1; clone size: .; V gene: TRBV28; CDR3 protein: CASSSLGQGEGAFF; CDR3 DNA: TGTGCCAGCAGCTCCCTCGGACAGGGGGAAGGAGCTTTCTTT
J gene: TRBJ1-3; D gene: .; clone size: .; V gene: TRBV6-5; CDR3 protein: CASSRNSGNTIYF; CDR3 DNA: TGTGCCAGCAGCAGAAACTCTGGAAACACCATATATTTT
J gene: TRBJ2-5; D gene: .; clone size: .; V gene: TRBV5-6; CDR3 protein: CASSFRGGETQYF; CDR3 DNA: TGTGCCAGCAGCTTCAGGGGAGGAGAGACCCAGTACTTC
J gene: TRBJ2-5; D gene: TRBD1; clone size: .; V gene: TRBV30; CDR3 protein: CAWDRGSGETQYF; CDR3 DNA: TGTGCCTGGGACAGGGGGAGTGGGGAGACCCAGTACTTC
J gene: TRBJ2-1; D gene: TRBD2; clone size: .; V gene: TRBV29-1; CDR3 protein: CTVRAGGNNEQFF; CDR3 DNA: TGCACCGTCCGAGCGGGAGGGAACAATGAGCAGTTCTTC
J gene: TRBJ2-1; D gene: TRBD2; clone size: .; V gene: TRBV10-3; CDR3 protein: CAISEGGRWYNEQFF; CDR3 DNA: TGTGCCATATCCGAGGGCGGGAGATGGTACAATGAGCAGTTCTTC
J gene: TRBJ1-1; D gene: .; clone size: .; V gene: TRBV11-2; CDR3 protein: CASSPREGFPEAFF; CDR3 DNA: TGTGCCAGCAGCCCCCGAGAGGGGTTCCCTGAAGCTTTCTTT
J gene: TRBJ2-2; D gene: TRBD2; clone size: .; V gene: TRBV29-1; CDR3 protein: CSVVGSGTIGELFF; CDR3 DNA: TGCAGCGTTGTCGGTAGCGGGACTATCGGGGAGCTGTTTTTT
J gene: TRBJ1-2; D gene: .; clone size: .; V gene: TRBV30; CDR3 protein: CAWSGAVYGYTF; CDR3 DNA: TGTGCCTGGAGTGGGGCCGTCTATGGCTACACCTTC
J gene: TRBJ2-1; D gene: TRBD2; clone size: .; V gene: TRBV4-3; CDR3 protein: CASSQDVPLAGGPGEQFF; CDR3 DNA: TGCGCCAGCAGCCAAGATGTCCCCCTAGCGGGAGGGCCGGGTGAGCAGTTCTTC
J gene: TRBJ1-3; D gene: .; clone size: .; V gene: TRBV6-6; CDR3 protein: CASSSSAAGNTIYF; CDR3 DNA: TGTGCCAGCAGTAGCTCCGCGGCTGGAAACACCATATATTTT
J gene: TRBJ1-1; D gene: .; clone size: .; V gene: TRBV30; CDR3 protein: CAWIRGSKNTEAFF; CDR3 DNA: TGTGCCTGGATCCGGGGTTCGAAGAACACTGAAGCTTTCTTT
J gene: TRBJ2-1; D gene: .; clone size: few; V gene: TRBV30; CDR3 protein: CAWSAVGGKRDEQFF; CDR3 DNA: TGTGCCTGGAGCGCGGTAGGGGGAAAGAGGGATGAGCAGTTCTTC
J gene: TRBJ1-4; D gene: .; clone size: .; V gene: TRBV7-9; CDR3 protein: CASSLYGEKLFF; CDR3 DNA: TGTGCCAGCAGCCTATACGGGGAAAAACTGTTTTTT
J gene: TRBJ1-1; D gene: .; clone size: .; V gene: TRBV6-5; CDR3 protein: CASSYSRGAQNTEAFF; CDR3 DNA: TGTGCCAGCAGTTACTCCCGGGGGGCTCAGAACACTGAAGCTTTCTTT
J gene: TRBJ2-1; D gene: TRBD2; clone size: .; V gene: TRBV6-4; CDR3 protein: CASSDSGTSGYNEQFF; CDR3 DNA: TGTGCCAGCAGTGACTCGGGAACTAGCGGTTACAATGAGCAGTTCTTC
J gene: TRBJ1-6; D gene: .; clone size: once; V gene: TRBV2; CDR3 protein: CASRAVEGTSPLHF; CDR3 DNA: TGTGCCAGCAGAGCTGTCGAGGGAACTTCACCCCTCCACTTT
J gene: TRBJ2-7; D gene: .; clone size: .; V gene: TRBV4-3; CDR3 protein: CASSQDRSRGSYEQYF; CDR3 DNA: TGCGCCAGCAGCCAAGATAGAAGCAGGGGCTCCTACGAGCAGTACTTC
J gene: TRBJ1-3; D gene: .; clone size: .; V gene: TRBV7-9; CDR3 protein: CASSLDGSGNTIYF; CDR3 DNA: TGTGCCAGCAGCTTAGACGGATCTGGAAACACCATATATTTT
J gene: TRBJ1-2; D gene: .; clone size: .; V gene: TRBV9; CDR3 protein: CASSVAEAGVGYTF; CDR3 DNA: TGTGCCAGCAGCGTAGCGGAGGCTGGAGTCGGCTACACCTTC
J gene: TRBJ1-4; D gene: .; clone size: once; V gene: TRBV9; CDR3 protein: CASSLDSATNEKLFF; CDR3 DNA: TGTGCCAGCAGCCTAGACAGTGCAACTAATGAAAAACTGTTTTTT
J gene: TRBJ1-2; D gene: .; clone size: .; V gene: TRBV6-1; CDR3 protein: CASIYRGDVSGYTF; CDR3 DNA: TGTGCCAGCATTTACCGAGGCGACGTCTCGGGCTACACCTTC
J gene: TRBJ1-4; D gene: .; clone size: few; V gene: TRBV19; CDR3 protein: CASRGATNEKLFF; CDR3 DNA: TGTGCCAGTCGGGGGGCGACTAATGAAAAACTGTTTTTT